The T cell receptor (beta chain) described here comes from a study of control samples from healthy donors and cancer patients. The protocol was immunoSEQ multiplex PCR, while the TCRdb copy is restricted to in-frame clones and leaves out a portion. The data contain approximately 90,000 clones, 85% to 95% of them singletons. This receptor was taken from a woman under 40 in good health. The material sequenced was blood.

CDR3 sequence (DNA): TGTGCCAGCAGCTTGAATTTAGGGGAGGGTGGCTACACCTTC. As protein: CASSLNLGEGGYTF. The rearrangement links TRBV7-8 to TRBJ1-2, with D possibly being TRBD1 (5 bases). Germline CDR1 reads SGHVS; CDR2 reads FQNEAQ. The ends were cut back, 3 bases at V and 7 bases at J, with 15 bases in the middle. The CDR3 spans 14 residues.